The TCR beta chain described here comes from a study of blood T cell repertoires in COVID-19. Study-wide context: From the United States, Italy and Spain came samples of acute and convalescent COVID-19. Sources were T cells, B-cell-depleted T cells, or PBMCs; the material itself was cDNA or gDNA.

The assay was immunoSEQ multiplex PCR, and TCRdb's table has in-frame clones only and misses some. The sample records a few hundred thousand clones, approximately 84% being singletons. Cohort placement rested on clinical history that participants reported themselves. The study counted Cohort 3 donors as recovered given two negative PCRs, clearance, or symptom resolution. V shed 1 base and J shed 10 bases, with 5 bases lying between them. This CDR3 is built from 12 residues. The rearrangement joins TRBV12-3 or TRBV12-4 to TRBJ1-6; D remains unclear. This TCR derives from a man aged 35 to 55 who had recovered from COVID-19. Sequencing was carried out using PBMCs or T cells enriched from blood (not recorded which). CDR3 DNA sequence: TGTGCCAGCAGTTTAGAGGAGTCACCCCTCCACTTT. Amino acids: CASSLEESPLHF.